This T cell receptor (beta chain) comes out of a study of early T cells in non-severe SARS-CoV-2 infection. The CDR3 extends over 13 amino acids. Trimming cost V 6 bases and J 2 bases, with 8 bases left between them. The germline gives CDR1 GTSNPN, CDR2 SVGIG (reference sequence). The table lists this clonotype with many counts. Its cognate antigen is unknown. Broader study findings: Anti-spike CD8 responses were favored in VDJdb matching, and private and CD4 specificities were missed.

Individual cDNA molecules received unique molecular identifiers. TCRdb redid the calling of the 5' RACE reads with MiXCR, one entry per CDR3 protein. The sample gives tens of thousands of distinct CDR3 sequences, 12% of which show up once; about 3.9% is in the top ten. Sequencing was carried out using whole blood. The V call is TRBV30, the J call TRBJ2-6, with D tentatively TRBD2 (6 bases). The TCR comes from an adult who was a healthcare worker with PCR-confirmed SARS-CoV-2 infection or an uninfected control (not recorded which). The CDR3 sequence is CACAGPGANVLTF. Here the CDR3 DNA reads TGTGCCTGCGCGGGACCTGGGGCCAACGTCCTGACTTTC.